This T cell receptor (beta chain) was captured by sequencing in a study of neurological immune-mediated disorders. Study-level findings and limits: Phylogenetic grouping assigned the repertoires of 18 of 34 multiple sclerosis patients to a single related-CDR3 cluster, which may represent a signature.

On this clonotype: Its antigen is undetermined.

The germline gives CDR1 SGHRS, CDR2 YFSETQ. Trimming at V came to 3 bases and at J to 9 bases, leaving 5 bases not matched to a gene. This CDR3 spans 15 amino acids. TCRdb reprocessed the 5' RACE reads via MiXCR and lists one record per CDR3 protein. The sample consists of roughly 65,000 distinct CDR3 sequences, more than 3.5% of them appearing once. The clonotype originates from a man aged 45 to 65 with multiple sclerosis. The sequenced material came from PBMCs. V is TRBV5-1 and J is TRBJ2-1; 14 positions agree with TRBD2. Written as DNA, the CDR3 is TGCGCCAGCAGCTGGGGGACTAGCGGGGGAGGTGAGCAGTTCTTC. It specifies CASSWGTSGGGEQFF.